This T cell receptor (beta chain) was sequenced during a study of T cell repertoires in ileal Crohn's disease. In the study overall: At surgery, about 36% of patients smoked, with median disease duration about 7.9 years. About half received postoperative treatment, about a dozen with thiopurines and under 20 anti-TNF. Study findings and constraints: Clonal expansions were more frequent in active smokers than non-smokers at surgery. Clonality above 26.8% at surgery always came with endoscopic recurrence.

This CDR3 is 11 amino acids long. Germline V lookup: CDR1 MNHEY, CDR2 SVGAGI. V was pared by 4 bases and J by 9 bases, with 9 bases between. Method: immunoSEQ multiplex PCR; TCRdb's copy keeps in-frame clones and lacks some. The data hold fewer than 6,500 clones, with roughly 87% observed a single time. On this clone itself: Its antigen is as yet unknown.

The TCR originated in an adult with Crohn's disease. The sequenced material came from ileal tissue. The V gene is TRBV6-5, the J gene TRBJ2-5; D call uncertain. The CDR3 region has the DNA TGTGCCAGCAGTTCCTTCCGAGCCCAGTACTTC. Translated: CASSSFRAQYF.